A selection of T cell receptor beta chains follows, all from one sample in a study of cytomegalovirus exposure and HLA in healthy donors. Assay: immunoSEQ multiplex PCR; the TCRdb copy retains only in-frame clones and omits some. The table shows around 200,000 clones, with around 89% occurring only once. The sequenced sample consisted of PBMCs. The receptor set was obtained from a woman in her late teens or twenties in good health and CMV-seronegative. The CDR3 runs from the conserved cysteine through the conserved F or W. The D gene is left open where the match is weak. Clone size, where shown, is once, few, many, or a class for clones that have expanded.

cdr3_length d_call clone_size j_call v_call cdr3_aa cdr3_nt
14 - - TRBJ1-3 TRBV7-8 CASMGPPTGNTIYF TGTGCCAGCATGGGGCCGCCGACTGGAAACACCATATATTTT
14 - once TRBJ1-1 TRBV6-5 CASSFAGLGTEAFF TGTGCCAGCAGTTTTGCAGGGCTGGGCACTGAAGCTTTCTTT
16 - - TRBJ1-2 TRBV29-1 CSVEAGWGDIGYGYTF TGCAGCGTTGAAGCGGGTTGGGGGGATATCGGCTATGGCTACACCTTC
15 TRBD1 - TRBJ1-5 TRBV7-2 CASSAWQGVRQPQHF TGTGCCAGCAGCGCCTGGCAGGGGGTAAGACAGCCCCAGCATTTT
14 - - TRBJ1-2 TRBV9 CASSVGVSNYGYTF TGTGCCAGCAGCGTAGGTGTCAGTAACTATGGCTACACCTTC
14 - - TRBJ1-2 TRBV2 CASSEMPGFGGYTF TGTGCCAGCAGTGAAATGCCCGGGTTCGGTGGCTACACCTTC
13 - - TRBJ2-3 TRBV7-9 CASSLAGADTQYF TGTGCCAGCAGCTTAGCAGGGGCAGATACGCAGTATTTT
17 TRBD2 few TRBJ2-1 TRBV10-1 CASSDIGTSGGLDEQFF TGCGCCAGCAGTGATATTGGGACTAGCGGAGGATTGGATGAGCAGTTCTTC
12 TRBD1 - TRBJ1-4 TRBV19 CASSPRGEKLFF TGTGCCAGTAGTCCCAGGGGGGAAAAACTGTTTTTT
13 - - TRBJ1-2 TRBV27 CASRGATSYGYTF TGTGCCAGCAGAGGGGCGACCTCCTATGGCTACACCTTC
15 TRBD2 - TRBJ2-3 TRBV25-1 CASSGSSGGADTQYF TGTGCCAGCAGTGGATCTAGCGGAGGAGCAGATACGCAGTATTTT
18 TRBD1 - TRBJ2-2 TRBV19 CASSIHRGRIANTGELFF TGTGCCAGTAGTATCCACAGGGGGAGGATTGCGAACACCGGGGAGCTGTTTTTT
16 - - TRBJ1-6 TRBV7-2 CASSLDVARGTSPLHF TGTGCCAGCAGCTTAGATGTAGCCAGGGGAACTTCACCCCTCCACTTT
15 - - TRBJ1-4 TRBV7-2 CASSERQSTNEKLFF TGTGCCAGCAGCGAAAGACAGTCTACTAATGAAAAACTGTTTTTT
16 TRBD2 - TRBJ2-7 TRBV7-9 CASSSQTSLTPYEQYF TGTGCCAGCAGCTCCCAGACTAGCCTCACACCTTACGAGCAGTACTTC
17 - - TRBJ2-1 TRBV11-2 CASSSTGLQSSYNEQFF TGTGCCAGCAGCTCGACCGGACTTCAGAGCTCCTACAATGAGCAGTTCTTC
16 - - TRBJ1-3 TRBV5-5 CASSTGWGERRNTIYF TGTGCCAGCAGCACCGGGTGGGGGGAGAGGAGAAACACCATATATTTT
16 - - TRBJ2-2 TRBV4-3 CASSQVGVGGTGELFF TGCGCCAGCAGCCAAGTGGGGGTGGGGGGCACCGGGGAGCTGTTTTTT
14 - - TRBJ2-7 TRBV2 CASSERSAPYEQYF TGTGCCAGCAGTGAACGTAGCGCACCCTACGAGCAGTACTTC
14 TRBD1 - TRBJ2-1 TRBV2 CASNPTGPYNEQFF TGTGCCAGCAATCCGACAGGGCCCTACAATGAGCAGTTCTTC
13 - - TRBJ1-1 TRBV7-9 CASSFTGNTEAFF TGTGCCAGCAGCTTCACAGGGAACACTGAAGCTTTCTTT
15 TRBD1 - TRBJ2-3 TRBV7-9 CASSLREGARDTQYF TGTGCCAGCAGCTTAAGAGAGGGGGCGAGGGATACGCAGTATTTT
15 - - TRBJ1-5 TRBV19 CASSIEGAGNQPQHF TGTGCCAGTAGTATAGAGGGGGCCGGCAATCAGCCCCAGCATTTT
19 TRBD1 - TRBJ1-5 TRBV18 CASSPGGQGALSSNQPQHF TGTGCCAGCTCACCAGGCGGACAGGGGGCCCTATCTAGCAATCAGCCCCAGCATTTT
13 - - TRBJ2-5 TRBV9 CASTVQGVETQYF TGTGCCAGCACCGTACAAGGGGTAGAGACCCAGTACTTC
14 TRBD1 - TRBJ1-2 TRBV7-2 CASSQGQSLYGYTF TGTGCCAGCAGCCAGGGACAGAGCCTCTATGGCTACACCTTC
17 - - TRBJ1-1 TRBV2 CASSGHFDSPFSPEAFF TGTGCCAGCAGCGGGCACTTTGACAGTCCGTTCTCCCCTGAAGCTTTCTTT
15 TRBD2 - TRBJ2-7 TRBV6-5 CASRRYQAGIYEQYF TGTGCCAGCAGACGATACCAAGCGGGGATCTACGAGCAGTACTTC
14 TRBD2 - TRBJ2-2 TRBV29-1 CSVEGGSDTGELFF TGCAGCGTTGAAGGCGGGAGCGACACCGGGGAGCTGTTTTTT
16 - - TRBJ2-1 TRBV9 CASSAVSPTAYNEQFF TGTGCCAGCAGCGCGGTTAGCCCCACCGCTTACAATGAGCAGTTCTTC
16 - few TRBJ2-7 TRBV4-3 CASSLDSSQFSHEQYF TGCGCCAGCAGCCTCGACAGCTCTCAATTCTCCCACGAGCAGTACTTC
14 - once TRBJ2-7 TRBV10-1 CASSESIGGYEQYF TGCGCCAGCAGTGAGTCGATAGGAGGATACGAGCAGTACTTC
15 - - TRBJ2-7 TRBV6-1 CASSVPPGPGIEQYF TGTGCCAGCAGCGTTCCCCCCGGACCGGGGATCGAGCAGTACTTC
15 TRBD1 - TRBJ2-3 TRBV7-2 CASSAYRGPTDTQYF TGTGCCAGCAGCGCATACAGGGGACCCACAGATACGCAGTATTTT
17 TRBD2 once TRBJ2-3 TRBV27 CASSLLSSGGFRGGQYF TGTGCCAGCAGTTTACTGTCCAGCGGGGGGTTCAGGGGAGGGCAGTATTTT
14 - - TRBJ2-7 TRBV7-2 CASSLVREPYEQYF TGTGCCAGCAGCTTAGTTCGGGAGCCCTACGAGCAGTACTTC
14 TRBD1 - TRBJ1-4 TRBV15 CATSRTGDNEKLFF TGTGCCACCAGCAGAACAGGGGATAATGAAAAACTGTTTTTT
16 - - TRBJ1-2 TRBV4-2 CASSQEVRSGVYGYTF TGTGCCAGCAGCCAAGAGGTCCGATCCGGGGTCTATGGCTACACCTTC
15 TRBD1 - TRBJ2-7 TRBV7-2 CASSKWTGGVYEQYF TGTGCCAGCAGCAAATGGACAGGGGGCGTCTACGAGCAGTACTTC
15 - - TRBJ2-7 TRBV2 CASCPRDKGQHEQYF TGTGCCAGCTGTCCCCGGGACAAGGGGCAGCACGAGCAGTACTTC
16 - - TRBJ1-6 TRBV6-6 CASTQVSVIRNSPLHF TGTGCCAGTACCCAAGTTTCGGTGATTCGAAATTCACCCCTCCACTTT
13 - - TRBJ2-7 TRBV9 CASSSPGRDEQYF TGTGCCAGCAGCTCCCCGGGAAGGGACGAGCAGTACTTC
14 TRBD1 - TRBJ1-1 TRBV11-2 CASRRGQWSTEAFF TGTGCCAGCAGGAGGGGACAGTGGTCAACTGAAGCTTTCTTT
13 - few TRBJ1-5 TRBV7-2 CASSPRHNQPQHF TGTGCCAGCAGCCCTAGGCACAATCAGCCCCAGCATTTT
14 TRBD1 - TRBJ2-5 TRBV18 CASSPLTQGETQYF TGTGCCAGCTCACCTCTTACACAGGGGGAGACCCAGTACTTC
16 - - TRBJ2-2 TRBV7-3 CASSLRGGGVTGELFF TGTGCCAGCAGCTTAAGAGGGGGCGGGGTCACCGGGGAGCTGTTTTTT